The rows below give T cell receptor beta chains drawn from one sample of a study of T-cell memory formation after mild COVID-19. Each CDR3 protein gets one entry after TCRdb re-called the 5' RACE reads with MiXCR. Of 300,000 to 400,000 distinct CDR3 sequences in the sample, around 15% are singletons; the top ten hold about 20%. Material: PBMCs or a T cell subset sorted from them (not recorded which). These receptors came from a man aged 18 to 30 who had mild COVID-19 (a few samples of this study predate the infection). Cell type and time point are not known. Both conserved end residues are part of each CDR3. D genes are given only for firm matches. Where a row states a size, it is once, few, many or the class of an expanded clone; other rows omit it.

V gene,D gene,clone size,J gene,CDR3 DNA,CDR3 protein
TRBV15,NA,NA,TRBJ1-2,TGTGCCACCAGCAGAGAGAAAGGCGCGAATACTGGCGTCTACACCTTC,CATSREKGANTGVYTF
TRBV6-5,NA,many,TRBJ2-7,TGTGCCAGCAGTTACGGAGACGAGCAGTACTTC,CASSYGDEQYF
TRBV7-2,NA,NA,TRBJ1-2,TGTGCCAGCAGCTTAGTGGGACGGGGCTACACCTTC,CASSLVGRGYTF
TRBV12-3/TRBV12-4,NA,few,TRBJ2-5,TGTGCCAGCAGTACCGGAGAGACCCAGTACTTC,CASSTGETQYF
TRBV7-2,NA,many,TRBJ1-4,TGTGCCAGCAGCTTATCGAATTCTGGTGAAAAACTGTTTTTT,CASSLSNSGEKLFF
TRBV6-5,TRBD2,few,TRBJ2-3,TGTGCCAGCAGTCTCACTAGCGGGGGCACCACAGATACGCAGTATTTT,CASSLTSGGTTDTQYF
TRBV28,NA,few,TRBJ1-2,TGTGCCAGCAGCCGCTTGGGTGGCTACACCTTC,CASSRLGGYTF
TRBV24-1,NA,many,TRBJ2-7,TGTGCCACCAGTGATTCCACAGGGAGGTCCTACGAGCAGTACTTC,CATSDSTGRSYEQYF
TRBV5-1,TRBD1,NA,TRBJ2-7,TGCGCCAGCAGCTTGGCCGGGACAGGCGAGCAGTACTTC,CASSLAGTGEQYF
TRBV28,NA,NA,TRBJ1-5,TGTGCCAGCAAATCCGGGGGATCTCAGCCCCAGCATTTT,CASKSGGSQPQHF
TRBV7-9,NA,NA,TRBJ2-7,TGTGCCAGCAGCCGCCAAGGGCAGGGGTCCTACGAGCAGTACTTC,CASSRQGQGSYEQYF
TRBV5-1,NA,few,TRBJ1-1,TGCGCCAGCAGCTTGGGAGTTCTGCCCACTGAAGCTTTCTTT,CASSLGVLPTEAFF
TRBV6-5,NA,few,TRBJ2-7,TGTGCCAGCGGGCGGGGGCCGGGGTCCTACGAGCAGTACTTC,CASGRGPGSYEQYF
TRBV6-5,NA,NA,TRBJ1-6,TGTGCCAGCAGTTCCAGGGGCGCACCCCTCCACTTT,CASSSRGAPLHF
TRBV6-2/TRBV6-3,NA,NA,TRBJ1-2,TGTGCCAGCAGTTACCTCAGGAGTGGCTACACCTTC,CASSYLRSGYTF
TRBV4-2,NA,few,TRBJ1-5,TGTGCCAGCAGCCAAGATTCTTTCGGCTTCGGGGGGCGCCTGAGGGGGAGCAATCAGCCCCAGCATTTT,CASSQDSFGFGGRLRGSNQPQHF
TRBV28,TRBD1,NA,TRBJ1-5,TGTGCCAGCAGTTTGACAGGGGCATTAAATCAGCCCCAGCATTTT,CASSLTGALNQPQHF
TRBV18,NA,once,TRBJ2-1,TGTGCCAGCTCAGGGGCAGTCTCCTACAATGAGCAGTTCTTC,CASSGAVSYNEQFF
TRBV12-3/TRBV12-4,TRBD1,NA,TRBJ1-4,TGTGCCAGCAGTTCTCCGGGACAGGGGGCAGGGGAAAAACTGTTTTTT,CASSSPGQGAGEKLFF
TRBV5-4,NA,NA,TRBJ1-1,TGTGCCAGCAGCTTTCCACAGGGTTTGACTTTCTTT,CASSFPQGLTFF
TRBV28,NA,NA,TRBJ1-4,TGTGCCAGCAGGCGGGGTGGAAAACTGTTTTTT,CASRRGGKLFF
TRBV2,NA,few,TRBJ1-5,TGTGCCAGCAGTGAGTGGGGAGTCAATCAGCCCCAGCATTTT,CASSEWGVNQPQHF
TRBV7-8,NA,NA,TRBJ2-2,TGTGCCAGCAGCCGAAGTAGGGGGGTAGCCGGGGAGCTGTTTTTT,CASSRSRGVAGELFF
TRBV7-2,NA,few,TRBJ2-3,TGTGCCAGCAGCTACCGTAGGGGGGGAGGGCCGTCAGATACGCAGTATTTT,CASSYRRGGGPSDTQYF
TRBV7-6,NA,NA,TRBJ1-1,TGTGCCAGCAGCTTAGTCTCCTCTGGGGGCACTGAAGCTTTCTTT,CASSLVSSGGTEAFF
TRBV5-1,TRBD1,few,TRBJ1-1,TGCGCCAGCAGCACGGGACAGGGGGCTGACACTGAAGCTTTCTTT,CASSTGQGADTEAFF
TRBV11-2,NA,few,TRBJ1-3,TGTGCCAGCAGCTTAAACCTCAACTGGGCAGCTGGAAACACCATATATTTT,CASSLNLNWAAGNTIYF
TRBV12-3/TRBV12-4,TRBD2,NA,TRBJ2-7,TGTGCCAGTGGGGAGGGTTTCTACGAGCAGTACTTC,CASGEGFYEQYF
TRBV3-1,NA,NA,TRBJ1-4,TGTGCCAGCAGCCCTATCGGGAGGGAAAAACTGTTTTTT,CASSPIGREKLFF
TRBV5-1,NA,many,TRBJ2-1,TGCGCCAGCGGCCGGGGGCGGGGGAATGAGCAGTTCTTC,CASGRGRGNEQFF
TRBV5-1,TRBD1,few,TRBJ1-1,TGCGCCAGCCGCAAGACAGGGGCTAACACTGAAGCTTTCTTT,CASRKTGANTEAFF
TRBV5-6,TRBD2,NA,TRBJ2-2,TGTGCCAGCAGCTTGGTCACTAGCGGGGGGAAGACCGGGGAGCTGTTTTTT,CASSLVTSGGKTGELFF
TRBV6-5,NA,NA,TRBJ1-3,TGTGCCAGCAGACAAGGAACAGGGCCCACTATGTATTTT,CASRQGTGPTMYF
TRBV11-2,NA,NA,TRBJ2-7,TGTGCCAGCAGCTCAATGGGATTTTGGCAGTACTTC,CASSSMGFWQYF
TRBV28,NA,NA,TRBJ1-5,TGTGCCAGCAGTTTAGGCCAAACAGGGAATCAGCCCCAGCATTTT,CASSLGQTGNQPQHF
TRBV5-1,NA,few,TRBJ2-7,TGCGCCAGCAGGCCCACTGCGGACAGCTACGAGCAGTACTTC,CASRPTADSYEQYF
TRBV19,TRBD2,many,TRBJ2-7,TGTGCCAGTAGAGGACTAGCGGGATCCTACGAGCAGTACTTC,CASRGLAGSYEQYF
TRBV4-1,NA,NA,TRBJ2-7,TGCGCCAGCAGCCAAGAGGGTTTGACCTACGAGCAGTACTTC,CASSQEGLTYEQYF
TRBV10-1,NA,NA,TRBJ2-3,TGCGCCAGCAGTGACCACGAGTGGGGGGATACGCAGTATTTT,CASSDHEWGDTQYF
TRBV5-1,NA,NA,TRBJ1-1,TGCGCCAGCAGCTCGGGCCCAGGGGTGGGGACTGAAGCTTTCTTT,CASSSGPGVGTEAFF
TRBV7-2,NA,few,TRBJ2-5,TGTGCCAGCAGCTTTAGCGTAGGACGGGGGGAGACCCAGTACTTC,CASSFSVGRGETQYF
TRBV12-3/TRBV12-4,NA,few,TRBJ2-1,TGTGCCAGCAGTTTCCCTGCTTCCTACAATGAGCAGTTCTTC,CASSFPASYNEQFF
TRBV7-8,TRBD2,NA,TRBJ2-5,TGTGCCAGCAGCTTATGGGCGGGACTAGCGGGGCTGGAGACCCAGTACTTC,CASSLWAGLAGLETQYF
TRBV5-5,TRBD1,many,TRBJ2-2,TGTGCCAGCAGCCTTTTGGACAGGGCAAACACCGGGGAGCTGTTTTTT,CASSLLDRANTGELFF
TRBV4-2,NA,few,TRBJ2-2,TGTGCCAGCAGCCACGAGGGGACACAAAACACCGGGGAGCTGTTTTTT,CASSHEGTQNTGELFF
TRBV6-2/TRBV6-3,NA,NA,TRBJ2-3,TGTGCCAGCAGTTACCGGGGGAATACGCAGTATTTT,CASSYRGNTQYF
TRBV12-3/TRBV12-4,NA,many,TRBJ2-5,TGTGCCAGCAGATCGGACGGGGAGACCCAGTACTTC,CASRSDGETQYF
TRBV7-9,TRBD2,few,TRBJ2-1,TGTGCCAGCAGCTCGGGGGGTTATGAGCAGTTCTTC,CASSSGGYEQFF
TRBV9,NA,few,TRBJ2-3,TGTGCCAGCAGCGTAGAGCCCACCTGGGGCACAGATACGCAGTATTTT,CASSVEPTWGTDTQYF